The 4 T cell receptor beta chains below were found in one sample sequenced in a study of blood T cell repertoires in COVID-19. Using immunoSEQ multiplex PCR, the repertoire was profiled, and TCRdb retains in-frame clones only, with some absent. Of over 90,000 clones listed, roughly 76% are singletons. Input material: peripheral blood. The origin of the receptors is a man older than 75 with COVID-19, enrolled during active disease.

V usage is TRBV12-3 or TRBV12-4 and J usage is TRBJ2-7, with TRBD2 matching 7 bases. This CDR3 spans 12 amino acids. V dropped 6 bases and J dropped 6; count of bases not matched to a gene: 5. This chain's CDR3 is CASSQRESEQYF. CDR3 DNA: TGTGCCAGCAGCCAGCGGGAAAGCGAGCAGTACTTC.

Here the CDR3 DNA reads TGTGCCAGCAGCTTGGGGGCTGGTCGTAAAAATGAGCAGTTCTTC. Translated, it gives CASSLGAGRKNEQFF. The chain combines TRBV7-8 with TRBJ2-1; possibly TRBD1 for D (6 bases). Germline V gene sequence: CDR1 SGHVS, CDR2 FQNEAQ. Trimming pared 3 bases from V and 7 bases from J, leaving 16 bases between. This CDR3 is built from 15 residues.

This chain's CDR3 is CASSADRGETQYF. In nucleotides, the CDR3 is TGTGCCAGTAGTGCGGACAGAGGCGAGACCCAGTACTTC. J is TRBJ2-5 and V is TRBV19; D possibly corresponds to TRBD1 (6 bases). V dropped 5 bases and J dropped 5 bases, with 12 bases sitting between them. Germline assignment: CDR1 LNHDA and CDR2 SQIVND (reference sequence). The CDR3 extends over 13 amino acids.

The table lists this clone with a few counts. The genes are TRBV6-2 or TRBV6-3 and TRBJ1-1, with D perhaps TRBD1 (5 bases). The CDR3 covers 13 residues. The V end lost 4 bases, the J end lost 4 bases, and 10 bases lay between the germline ends. Germline-derived CDR1 and CDR2 are MNHEY and SVGEGT. The CDR3 nucleotides read TGTGCCAGCAGTTTACACCAGGGCACTGAAGCTTTCTTT. This encodes CASSLHQGTEAFF.